What follows is one TCR beta chain and its context. The data derive from a study of blood T cell repertoires in COVID-19. The wider study: Sample material is recorded as cDNA or gDNA derived from T cells, B-cell-depleted T cells, or PBMCs.

Clones were read by immunoSEQ multiplex PCR, and TCRdb kept only the in-frame ones, dropping some. The table records over 150,000 clones, approximately 84% of them present only once. This receptor was taken from a woman aged 45-60 years who had recovered from COVID-19. The source material was PBMCs or T cells enriched from blood (not recorded which).

The CDR3 nucleotides read TGTGCCAGCAGCGTCAGGGAGGTCAATCAGCCCCAGCATTTT. This gives the protein CASSVREVNQPQHF. J is TRBJ1-5 and V is TRBV7-8; tentatively, D is TRBD1 (5 bases). V was cut by 5 bases and J by 3 bases, with 11 bases left in between. This CDR3 comprises 14 residues. Germline CDR1 is SGHVS and CDR2 is FQNEAQ.